This TCR beta chain came from a study of glioma-infiltrating T cells after dendritic cell vaccination. In the study overall: Dendritic cell vaccination trial patients had either newly diagnosed or recurrent glioblastoma.

This CDR3 comprises 15 residues. The V gene end was trimmed by 1 base and the J gene end by 2 bases; junction bases not matched to a gene: 4. From germline, CDR1 is SGHVS and CDR2 FNYEAQ. The method was immunoSEQ multiplex PCR; TCRdb's version includes in-frame clones alone and lacks a portion of them. The sample lists tens of thousands of clones; around 83% were seen once. Points on this clone: Its antigen is undetermined.

Regarding the study as a whole: Few patients contributed both blood and tumor specimens.

The time point is: after dendritic cell vaccination, including at tumor progression/relapse. The origin of this receptor is a human donor with glioblastoma. The specimen was blood, collected after dendritic cell vaccination. V usage is TRBV7-6 and J usage is TRBJ2-7; 8 nucleotides agree with TRBD2. This CDR3 is CASSLEAGGTYEQYF. Here the CDR3 DNA reads TGTGCCAGCAGCTTAGAGGCGGGGGGCACCTACGAGCAGTACTTC.